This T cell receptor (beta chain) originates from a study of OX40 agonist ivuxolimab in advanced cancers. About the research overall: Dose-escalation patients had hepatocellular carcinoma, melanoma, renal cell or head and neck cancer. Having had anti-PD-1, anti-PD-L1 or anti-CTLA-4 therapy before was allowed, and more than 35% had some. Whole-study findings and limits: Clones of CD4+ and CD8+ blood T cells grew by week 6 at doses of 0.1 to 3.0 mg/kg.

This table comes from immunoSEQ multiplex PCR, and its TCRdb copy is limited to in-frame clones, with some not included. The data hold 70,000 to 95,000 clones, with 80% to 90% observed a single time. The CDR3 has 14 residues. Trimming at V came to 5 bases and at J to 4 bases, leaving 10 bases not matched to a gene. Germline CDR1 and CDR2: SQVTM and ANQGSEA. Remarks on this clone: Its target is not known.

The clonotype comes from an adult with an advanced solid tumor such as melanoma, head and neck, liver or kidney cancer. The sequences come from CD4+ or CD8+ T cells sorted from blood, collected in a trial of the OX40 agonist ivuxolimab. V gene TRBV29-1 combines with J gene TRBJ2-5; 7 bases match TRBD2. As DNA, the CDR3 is TGCAGCGTTTATTTGGGGGGGTCTGGAGAGACCCAGTACTTC. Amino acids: CSVYLGGSGETQYF.